This T cell receptor (beta chain) was retrieved from a study of T-cell reconstitution after alpha-beta-depleted transplantation in children. Study findings and constraints: Counts and diversity of T cells one year after transplant came mostly from newly produced T cells. About two months after transplant, alpha-beta T cells reportedly came from several hundred expanded graft clones. TCRbeta diversity was high at day 60 in some patients (a result of surviving recipient T cells and thymic progenitors).

TCRbeta library construction was performed incorporating unique molecular identifiers. TCRdb re-called the PCR reads through MiXCR, storing one row per CDR3 protein. Among 250,000 to 400,000 distinct CDR3 sequences listed, over 20% were seen once. V gave up 3 bases and J gave up 6 bases, with 6 bases separating them. The length of the CDR3 is 11 residues. Germline V lookup: CDR1 DFQATT, CDR2 SNEGSKA (reference sequence). As regards this clonotype: Antigen unknown.

The TCR was taken from a male patient younger than 18 who had a stem cell transplant for acute lymphoblastic leukemia, so the T cells may come from the graft donor. Sequencing was performed on PBMCs, mostly from graft donor cells, taken 180 days after TCRalphabeta/CD19-depleted stem cell transplant. The chain joins TRBV20-1 to TRBJ1-5, with D possibly matching TRBD1 (5 bases). The CDR3 DNA follows: TGCAGTGCTAGTGGGGGTCAGCCCCAGCATTTT. This encodes CSASGGQPQHF.